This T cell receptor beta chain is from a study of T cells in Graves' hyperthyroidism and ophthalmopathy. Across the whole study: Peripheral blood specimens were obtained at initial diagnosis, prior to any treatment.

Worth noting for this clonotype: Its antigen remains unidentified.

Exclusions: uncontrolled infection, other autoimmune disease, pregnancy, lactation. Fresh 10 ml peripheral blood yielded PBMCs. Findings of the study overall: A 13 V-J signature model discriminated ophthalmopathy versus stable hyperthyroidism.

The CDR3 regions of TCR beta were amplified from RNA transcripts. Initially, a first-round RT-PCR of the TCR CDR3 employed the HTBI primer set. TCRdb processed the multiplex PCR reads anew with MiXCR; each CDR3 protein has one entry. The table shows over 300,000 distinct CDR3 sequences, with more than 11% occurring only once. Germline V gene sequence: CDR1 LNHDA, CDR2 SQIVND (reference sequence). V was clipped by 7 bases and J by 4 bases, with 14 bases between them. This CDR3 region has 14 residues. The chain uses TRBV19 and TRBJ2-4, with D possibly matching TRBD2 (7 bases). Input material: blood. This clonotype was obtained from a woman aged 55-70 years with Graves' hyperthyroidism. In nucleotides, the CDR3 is TGTGCCAGTAAGGGGGGGGGGGGGAAAAACATTCAGTACTTC. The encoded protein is CASKGGGGKNIQYF.